The rows below give T cell receptor beta chains drawn from one sample of a study of response to subunit inactivated influenza vaccine. Via MiXCR, TCRdb re-called the RT-PCR reads, giving one row per CDR3 protein. The table lists roughly 170,000 distinct CDR3 sequences, around 9% of them singletons. This sample comprised non-naive T cells sorted from PBMCs, obtained on the day of vaccination. These receptors were collected from a man in his forties or fifties who received an inactivated influenza vaccine. Each CDR3 is given with its conserved first and last residue. A D gene is named only where the DNA matches it firmly. Not all rows give a size; the values are once, few, many and, for expanded clones, a class.

J gene: TRBJ2-3
D gene: .
clone size: few
V gene: TRBV24-1
CDR3 DNA: TGTGCCACCGGGGGTGGGAGCACAGATACGCAGTATTTT
CDR3 protein: CATGGGSTDTQYF

J gene: TRBJ2-6
D gene: .
clone size: few
V gene: TRBV4-3
CDR3 DNA: TGCGCCAGCAGCCAAGAAAGTGGCGGGGGACAGTCTGGGGCCAACGTCCTGACTTTC
CDR3 protein: CASSQESGGGQSGANVLTF

J gene: TRBJ1-6
D gene: .
clone size: .
V gene: TRBV7-9
CDR3 DNA: TGTGCCAGCAGCTATGGACAGAATAATTCACCCCTCCACTTT
CDR3 protein: CASSYGQNNSPLHF

J gene: TRBJ1-3
D gene: .
clone size: many
V gene: TRBV4-2
CDR3 DNA: TGTGCCAGCAGCCAAGACAGACACTCTGGAAACACCATATATTTT
CDR3 protein: CASSQDRHSGNTIYF

J gene: TRBJ1-2
D gene: .
clone size: .
V gene: TRBV4-2
CDR3 DNA: TGTGCCAGCAGCCAAGAGGAGCGAGGGAATTACGATGGCTACACCTTC
CDR3 protein: CASSQEERGNYDGYTF

J gene: TRBJ2-5
D gene: TRBD2
clone size: .
V gene: TRBV24-1
CDR3 DNA: TGTGCCACCAGTGGGACTAGCGGGAGATTCCAAGAGACCCAGTACTTC
CDR3 protein: CATSGTSGRFQETQYF

J gene: TRBJ2-1
D gene: .
clone size: .
V gene: TRBV11-2
CDR3 DNA: TGTGCCAGCAGCCCCGGGGACTGGATGCTTTTGGATGAGCAGTTCTTC
CDR3 protein: CASSPGDWMLLDEQFF

J gene: TRBJ1-4
D gene: .
clone size: many
V gene: TRBV27
CDR3 DNA: TGTGCCAGCAGTTCCTTGGGGGGGAAACTGTTTTTT
CDR3 protein: CASSSLGGKLFF

J gene: TRBJ2-2
D gene: .
clone size: few
V gene: TRBV11-2
CDR3 DNA: TGTGCCAGCAGCTTAGTGTTTGTCGGCCCAGCGAACACCGGGGAGCTGTTTTTT
CDR3 protein: CASSLVFVGPANTGELFF

J gene: TRBJ2-7
D gene: TRBD1
clone size: many
V gene: TRBV12-3/TRBV12-4
CDR3 DNA: TGTGCCAGCAGTTTTACCGGACAGGGGGCCTGGTACTTC
CDR3 protein: CASSFTGQGAWYF

J gene: TRBJ2-5
D gene: TRBD2
clone size: .
V gene: TRBV6-2/TRBV6-3
CDR3 DNA: TGTGCCAGCAGTAAGCCAAGAGCCGGGACTACCGAAGAGACCCAGTACTTC
CDR3 protein: CASSKPRAGTTEETQYF

J gene: TRBJ2-5
D gene: TRBD2
clone size: .
V gene: TRBV12-3/TRBV12-4
CDR3 DNA: TGTGCCAGCAGTGCCGCTAGCGGGGGGGCGGGGACCCAGTACTTC
CDR3 protein: CASSAASGGAGTQYF

J gene: TRBJ2-1
D gene: .
clone size: few
V gene: TRBV4-3
CDR3 DNA: TGCGCCAGCAGCCAAGAGGCTAGCTACGGTGAGCAGTTCTTC
CDR3 protein: CASSQEASYGEQFF

J gene: TRBJ2-1
D gene: TRBD2
clone size: many
V gene: TRBV18
CDR3 DNA: TGTGCCAGCTCACCACCGGGCTTCCTAGCGGGAGCTATGAATGAGCAGTTCTTC
CDR3 protein: CASSPPGFLAGAMNEQFF

J gene: TRBJ2-1
D gene: .
clone size: many
V gene: TRBV6-2/TRBV6-3
CDR3 DNA: TGTGCCAGCAGGGGGGCTAGGGACTCCTACAATGAGCAGTTCTTC
CDR3 protein: CASRGARDSYNEQFF

J gene: TRBJ2-5
D gene: .
clone size: .
V gene: TRBV7-6
CDR3 DNA: TGTGCCAGCAGCCCCAACCCGGGGCGTCCAGAGACCCAGTACTTC
CDR3 protein: CASSPNPGRPETQYF

J gene: TRBJ2-7
D gene: TRBD2
clone size: few
V gene: TRBV2
CDR3 DNA: TGTGCCAGCAGTGATTCGTCGCTAGCGGGAAACGAGCAGTACTTC
CDR3 protein: CASSDSSLAGNEQYF

J gene: TRBJ2-1
D gene: .
clone size: .
V gene: TRBV19
CDR3 DNA: TGTGCCAGTAGTAAATTCGGCGGGGCCTACAATGAGCAGTTCTTC
CDR3 protein: CASSKFGGAYNEQFF

J gene: TRBJ1-2
D gene: TRBD1
clone size: few
V gene: TRBV6-2/TRBV6-3
CDR3 DNA: TGTGCCAGCAGTGACAGGGTTACCGGCTACACCTTC
CDR3 protein: CASSDRVTGYTF

J gene: TRBJ2-7
D gene: .
clone size: many
V gene: TRBV6-1
CDR3 DNA: TGTGCCAGCAGCCGCTTGTCCTCCTACGAGCAGTACTTC
CDR3 protein: CASSRLSSYEQYF

J gene: TRBJ2-2
D gene: TRBD2
clone size: few
V gene: TRBV20-1
CDR3 DNA: TGCAGTGCTAGAAGCCGACTAGCGGGGGGGCTGAACACCGGGGAGCTGTTTTTT
CDR3 protein: CSARSRLAGGLNTGELFF

J gene: TRBJ1-2
D gene: .
clone size: few
V gene: TRBV20-1
CDR3 DNA: TGCAGTGCTTTGACTGATAACTATGGCTACACCTTC
CDR3 protein: CSALTDNYGYTF

J gene: TRBJ2-5
D gene: .
clone size: .
V gene: TRBV5-6
CDR3 DNA: TGTGCCAGCAGCCCAAATCAGGGAATCCAAGAGACCCAGTACTTC
CDR3 protein: CASSPNQGIQETQYF

J gene: TRBJ2-6
D gene: .
clone size: few
V gene: TRBV3-1
CDR3 DNA: TGTGCCAGCAGCCAAGAGTTGGTGACTGGGGCCAACGTCCTGACTTTC
CDR3 protein: CASSQELVTGANVLTF

J gene: TRBJ2-7
D gene: .
clone size: once
V gene: TRBV11-2
CDR3 DNA: TGTGCCAGCAGCTTTACCGACGGGGACGAGCAGTACTTC
CDR3 protein: CASSFTDGDEQYF

J gene: TRBJ2-7
D gene: .
clone size: many
V gene: TRBV12-3/TRBV12-4
CDR3 DNA: TGTGCCAGCACCTTGGAGAGTTACGAGCAGTACTTC
CDR3 protein: CASTLESYEQYF

J gene: TRBJ2-7
D gene: .
clone size: few
V gene: TRBV20-1
CDR3 DNA: TGCAGTGCTAGGGACAATCCCTACGAGCAGTACTTC
CDR3 protein: CSARDNPYEQYF

J gene: TRBJ2-7
D gene: TRBD2
clone size: .
V gene: TRBV7-9
CDR3 DNA: TGTGCCAGCAGATCAACTAGCGGGAGGTTGTACTTC
CDR3 protein: CASRSTSGRLYF

J gene: TRBJ1-2
D gene: .
clone size: .
V gene: TRBV6-5
CDR3 DNA: TGTGCCAGCAGTTACAACAGTGCCTATGGCTACACCTTC
CDR3 protein: CASSYNSAYGYTF

J gene: TRBJ2-7
D gene: TRBD2
clone size: few
V gene: TRBV5-1
CDR3 DNA: TGCGCCAGCAGCTTGGCGGCGGGGGGTTCCTACGAGCAGTACTTC
CDR3 protein: CASSLAAGGSYEQYF

J gene: TRBJ1-5
D gene: .
clone size: few
V gene: TRBV28
CDR3 DNA: TGTGCCAGCAGTTTCTGGGGGCCCTCGGCAAGACAGCCCCAGCATTTT
CDR3 protein: CASSFWGPSARQPQHF

J gene: TRBJ2-7
D gene: TRBD1
clone size: few
V gene: TRBV20-1
CDR3 DNA: TGCAGTGCTCACCGGGACAGGGAAAATCCCTACGAGCAGTACTTC
CDR3 protein: CSAHRDRENPYEQYF

J gene: TRBJ1-5
D gene: .
clone size: .
V gene: TRBV7-2
CDR3 DNA: TGTGCCAGCAGCTTAGGGGGCCCGGGTCAGCCCCAGCATTTT
CDR3 protein: CASSLGGPGQPQHF

J gene: TRBJ1-1
D gene: TRBD1
clone size: many
V gene: TRBV7-9
CDR3 DNA: TGTGCCAGCAGCGACTATCTGGGACAGATGAACACTGAAGCTTTCTTT
CDR3 protein: CASSDYLGQMNTEAFF

J gene: TRBJ2-1
D gene: TRBD2
clone size: .
V gene: TRBV20-1
CDR3 DNA: TGCAGTGCTAGTAGCAGCGGGAGGGCCGGGTTCTTC
CDR3 protein: CSASSSGRAGFF

J gene: TRBJ2-5
D gene: .
clone size: once
V gene: TRBV5-1
CDR3 DNA: TGCGCCAGCAGCCCGTCCCCAGGGACCCAGTACTTC
CDR3 protein: CASSPSPGTQYF

J gene: TRBJ2-1
D gene: .
clone size: few
V gene: TRBV4-2
CDR3 DNA: TGTGCCAGCAGCCAGGCGGATCTCTCCTACAATGAGCAGTTCTTC
CDR3 protein: CASSQADLSYNEQFF

J gene: TRBJ2-3
D gene: TRBD1
clone size: .
V gene: TRBV7-7
CDR3 DNA: TGTGCCAGCAGCCCCTTGGACAGGGGAGATACGCAGTATTTT
CDR3 protein: CASSPLDRGDTQYF

J gene: TRBJ2-1
D gene: .
clone size: few
V gene: TRBV25-1
CDR3 DNA: TGTGCCAGCAGTGAAAAAACGGGGAGGTACAATGAGCAGTTCTTC
CDR3 protein: CASSEKTGRYNEQFF

J gene: TRBJ2-7
D gene: .
clone size: many
V gene: TRBV12-3/TRBV12-4
CDR3 DNA: TGTGCCAGCAGTTTGGGGATATACGAGCAGTACTTC
CDR3 protein: CASSLGIYEQYF

J gene: TRBJ2-3
D gene: .
clone size: many
V gene: TRBV12-3/TRBV12-4
CDR3 DNA: TGTGCCAGCAGGACAGAGGGAGGTACGCAGTATTTT
CDR3 protein: CASRTEGGTQYF

J gene: TRBJ2-7
D gene: .
clone size: .
V gene: TRBV21-1
CDR3 DNA: TGTGCCAGCAGCTATACCGGGACAGGGACTTACGAGCAGTACTTC
CDR3 protein: CASSYTGTGTYEQYF

J gene: TRBJ2-1
D gene: .
clone size: few
V gene: TRBV20-1
CDR3 DNA: TGCAGTGCTAGAGACACAGTCATGGGGGCTTTGAATGAGCAGTTCTTC
CDR3 protein: CSARDTVMGALNEQFF

J gene: TRBJ2-5
D gene: TRBD1
clone size: .
V gene: TRBV20-1
CDR3 DNA: TGCAGTGCCCACAGGGGACCGTCCCAAGAGACCCAGTACTTC
CDR3 protein: CSAHRGPSQETQYF

J gene: TRBJ1-5
D gene: TRBD1
clone size: many
V gene: TRBV19
CDR3 DNA: TGTGCCAGTAGTATCGGCAGGGGGGGAAATCAGCCCCAGCATTTT
CDR3 protein: CASSIGRGGNQPQHF

J gene: TRBJ2-5
D gene: TRBD2
clone size: .
V gene: TRBV28
CDR3 DNA: TGTGCCAGCAGCGGGACTAGCGGAAAAGAGACCCAGTACTTC
CDR3 protein: CASSGTSGKETQYF

J gene: TRBJ2-4
D gene: TRBD1
clone size: few
V gene: TRBV30
CDR3 DNA: TGTGCCTGGAGTCTGACAGGGGGTGCCAAAAACATTCAGTACTTC
CDR3 protein: CAWSLTGGAKNIQYF

J gene: TRBJ2-3
D gene: TRBD2
clone size: many
V gene: TRBV20-1
CDR3 DNA: TGCAGTGCTAGAGAACTAGCGGGAGCAACAGATACGCAGTATTTT
CDR3 protein: CSARELAGATDTQYF

J gene: TRBJ2-1
D gene: .
clone size: many
V gene: TRBV12-3/TRBV12-4
CDR3 DNA: TGTGCCAGCAGTTTTTTGGGGGGCCTATACAATGAGCAGTTCTTC
CDR3 protein: CASSFLGGLYNEQFF

J gene: TRBJ2-7
D gene: .
clone size: .
V gene: TRBV20-1
CDR3 DNA: TGCAGTGCTAGAGATTCGCAGGTGCCATCCTACGAGCAGTACTTC
CDR3 protein: CSARDSQVPSYEQYF

J gene: TRBJ2-3
D gene: TRBD2
clone size: many
V gene: TRBV20-1
CDR3 DNA: TGCAGTGCTAGACGAACCCCCACTAGCGGGGGGGCCGCAGATACGCAGTATTTT
CDR3 protein: CSARRTPTSGGAADTQYF

J gene: TRBJ2-1
D gene: .
clone size: many
V gene: TRBV29-1
CDR3 DNA: TGCAGCATCCGGGACCCAGCAGTGGATGAGCAGTTCTTC
CDR3 protein: CSIRDPAVDEQFF

J gene: TRBJ2-7
D gene: TRBD1
clone size: few
V gene: TRBV27
CDR3 DNA: TGTGCCAGCAGTTTAAACCCGGGACAGGGCGCCGCCTACGAGCAGTACTTC
CDR3 protein: CASSLNPGQGAAYEQYF

J gene: TRBJ2-3
D gene: .
clone size: .
V gene: TRBV5-1
CDR3 DNA: TGCGCCAGCAGCGAAGAGGGGGGGCCCACAGATACGCAGTATTTT
CDR3 protein: CASSEEGGPTDTQYF

J gene: TRBJ2-1
D gene: TRBD2
clone size: .
V gene: TRBV15
CDR3 DNA: TGTGCCACCAGCAGCGCACCACTAGCGAAGGGCCACAATGAGCAGTTCTTC
CDR3 protein: CATSSAPLAKGHNEQFF

J gene: TRBJ2-2
D gene: TRBD2
clone size: few
V gene: TRBV6-2/TRBV6-3
CDR3 DNA: TGTGCCAGCAGTTACCCCCTTAGCGGGAGGGGGTCGAACACCGGGGAGCTGTTTTTT
CDR3 protein: CASSYPLSGRGSNTGELFF

J gene: TRBJ2-5
D gene: .
clone size: few
V gene: TRBV28
CDR3 DNA: TGTGCCAGCAGTCTTTTTTCTCCACCCCTAATGTACTTC
CDR3 protein: CASSLFSPPLMYF

J gene: TRBJ2-2
D gene: .
clone size: .
V gene: TRBV4-1
CDR3 DNA: TGCGCCAGCAGCCAAGATCAATCCGGGGAGCTGTTTTTT
CDR3 protein: CASSQDQSGELFF

J gene: TRBJ2-1
D gene: .
clone size: .
V gene: TRBV24-1
CDR3 DNA: TGTGCCACCAGTGACCATCAAGACTCCTACAATGAGCAGTTCTTC
CDR3 protein: CATSDHQDSYNEQFF

J gene: TRBJ2-3
D gene: TRBD2
clone size: few
V gene: TRBV9
CDR3 DNA: TGTGCCAGCAGCGTATCACCTAGCGGGAGATCGGCAGATACGCAGTATTTT
CDR3 protein: CASSVSPSGRSADTQYF